A selection of T cell receptor beta chains follows, all from one sample in a study of early T cells in non-severe SARS-CoV-2 infection. TCRdb used MiXCR to reprocess the 5' RACE reads, holding one entry per CDR3 protein. The sample contains 70,000 to 80,000 distinct CDR3 sequences, around 12% of which appear only once. The material sequenced was whole blood, taken at baseline. These receptors all come from an adult who was a healthcare worker with PCR-confirmed SARS-CoV-2 infection or an uninfected control (not recorded which). Each CDR3 is given with its conserved first and last residue. D genes are given only for firm matches. Clone size, where shown, is once, few, many, or a class for clones that have expanded.

d_call	v_call	j_call	clone_size	cdr3_nt	cdr3_aa
.	TRBV7-9	TRBJ2-3	.	TGTGCCAGCAGCTTCGGACAGTTGAGCACAGATACGCAGTATTTT	CASSFGQLSTDTQYF
.	TRBV4-3	TRBJ2-3	.	TGCGCCAGCAGCCAGGCGACTACCACAGATACGCAGTATTTT	CASSQATTTDTQYF
TRBD2	TRBV5-1	TRBJ2-3	.	TGCGCCAGCAGCTTGCGGGGGGTGAGCACAGATACGCAGTATTTT	CASSLRGVSTDTQYF
TRBD2	TRBV3-1	TRBJ2-1	many	TGTGCCAGCAGCCACCGACTAGCGGGAAATGAGCAGTTCTTC	CASSHRLAGNEQFF
.	TRBV14	TRBJ2-3	.	TGTGCCAGCAGCCCTTCGGGCACGCAGTATTTT	CASSPSGTQYF
.	TRBV6-6	TRBJ1-1	many	TGTGCCAGCAGCAAAACAGGGAACGAAGTCGCTTTCTTT	CASSKTGNEVAFF
.	TRBV7-9	TRBJ2-3	.	TGTGCCAGCAGCCTCGTGTACAGCCGAGGCACAGATACGCAGTATTTT	CASSLVYSRGTDTQYF
TRBD1	TRBV20-1	TRBJ2-3	many	TGCAGTGCTGGCAAGGGGGCCACAGATACGCAGTATTTT	CSAGKGATDTQYF
.	TRBV5-1	TRBJ1-1	few	TGCGCCAGTAACTTTGGAGGGGACACTGAAGCTTTCTTT	CASNFGGDTEAFF
.	TRBV11-1	TRBJ1-6	few	TGTGCCAGCAGCCCGAACAGACTTAATTCACCCCTCCACTTT	CASSPNRLNSPLHF
.	TRBV6-5	TRBJ2-2	.	TGTGCCAGCAGTTACAGGGGAGGATTTGACACCGGGGAGCTGTTTTTT	CASSYRGGFDTGELFF
TRBD1	TRBV11-2	TRBJ2-5	.	TGTGCCGGCAGTCAGGGGGCGAGGTCTTACCAAGAGACCCAGTACTTC	CAGSQGARSYQETQYF
.	TRBV11-2	TRBJ1-1	.	TGTGCCAGCAGCTTTTCGCGGAACACTGAAGCTTTCTTT	CASSFSRNTEAFF
.	TRBV6-6	TRBJ1-5	.	TGTGCCAGCAGCGCTTCTGGTAGCAATCAGCCCCAGCATTTT	CASSASGSNQPQHF
.	TRBV7-7	TRBJ2-6	.	TGTGCTAGCAGTTCGGACTCTGGGGCCAACGTCCTGACTTTC	CASSSDSGANVLTF
.	TRBV5-6	TRBJ2-6	few	TGTGCCAGCAGCTTTTTTGGAGACTCTGGGGCCAACGTCCTGACTTTC	CASSFFGDSGANVLTF
.	TRBV10-1	TRBJ1-4	few	TGCGCCAGCAGGGAGGGACGCTTTGCAACTAATGAAAAACTGTTTTTT	CASREGRFATNEKLFF
TRBD1	TRBV12-3/TRBV12-4	TRBJ2-7	many	TGTGCCAGCAGTCAGGACAGGGGCCCCTACGAGCAGTACTTC	CASSQDRGPYEQYF
TRBD1	TRBV28	TRBJ1-5	many	TGTGCCAGCAGGTACACGGACAGGGATCAGCCCCAGCATTTT	CASRYTDRDQPQHF
.	TRBV29-1	TRBJ1-2	few	TGCAGCGCCGAGCTCTTCAGGAGTAACTATGGCTACACCTTC	CSAELFRSNYGYTF